The clone carrying this T cell receptor beta chain was seen many times. As yet, its antigen is unknown. The CDR3 regions of TCR beta were amplified from RNA transcripts. HTBI primers were the set used in a first-round RT-PCR of the TCR CDR3. One entry per CDR3 protein, called by TCRdb with MiXCR from the multiplex PCR reads. The sample holds more than 500,000 distinct CDR3 sequences, 12% to 15% seen once. Exclusion criteria comprised uncontrolled infection, other autoimmune disease, pregnancy or lactation. Thyroid ultrasound, orbital computed tomography, clinical symptoms, and serum thyroxine and TRAb underpinned diagnoses. The sample comes from a study of T cells in Graves' hyperthyroidism and ophthalmopathy. Study-wide background: Pretreatment peripheral blood was obtained at initial diagnosis. Broader study findings: Among thyroid clonotypes expanded above 0.001, most also appeared in blood.

Sequencing used blood. The clonotype comes from a middle-aged woman with Graves' hyperthyroidism.

The DNA of the CDR3 is TGTGCCAGCAGCCTGGGGGGTATGAGCTCCTACAATGAGCAGTTCTTC. Amino acid sequence: CASSLGGMSSYNEQFF. This chain links TRBV27 with TRBJ2-1, with D possibly matching TRBD2 (6 bases). Germline V gene lookup returns CDR1 MNHEY and CDR2 SMNVEV (reference sequence). The CDR3 runs 16 residues. Trimming shortened V by 6 bases and J by 0 bases, and 15 bases separated the two germline ends.